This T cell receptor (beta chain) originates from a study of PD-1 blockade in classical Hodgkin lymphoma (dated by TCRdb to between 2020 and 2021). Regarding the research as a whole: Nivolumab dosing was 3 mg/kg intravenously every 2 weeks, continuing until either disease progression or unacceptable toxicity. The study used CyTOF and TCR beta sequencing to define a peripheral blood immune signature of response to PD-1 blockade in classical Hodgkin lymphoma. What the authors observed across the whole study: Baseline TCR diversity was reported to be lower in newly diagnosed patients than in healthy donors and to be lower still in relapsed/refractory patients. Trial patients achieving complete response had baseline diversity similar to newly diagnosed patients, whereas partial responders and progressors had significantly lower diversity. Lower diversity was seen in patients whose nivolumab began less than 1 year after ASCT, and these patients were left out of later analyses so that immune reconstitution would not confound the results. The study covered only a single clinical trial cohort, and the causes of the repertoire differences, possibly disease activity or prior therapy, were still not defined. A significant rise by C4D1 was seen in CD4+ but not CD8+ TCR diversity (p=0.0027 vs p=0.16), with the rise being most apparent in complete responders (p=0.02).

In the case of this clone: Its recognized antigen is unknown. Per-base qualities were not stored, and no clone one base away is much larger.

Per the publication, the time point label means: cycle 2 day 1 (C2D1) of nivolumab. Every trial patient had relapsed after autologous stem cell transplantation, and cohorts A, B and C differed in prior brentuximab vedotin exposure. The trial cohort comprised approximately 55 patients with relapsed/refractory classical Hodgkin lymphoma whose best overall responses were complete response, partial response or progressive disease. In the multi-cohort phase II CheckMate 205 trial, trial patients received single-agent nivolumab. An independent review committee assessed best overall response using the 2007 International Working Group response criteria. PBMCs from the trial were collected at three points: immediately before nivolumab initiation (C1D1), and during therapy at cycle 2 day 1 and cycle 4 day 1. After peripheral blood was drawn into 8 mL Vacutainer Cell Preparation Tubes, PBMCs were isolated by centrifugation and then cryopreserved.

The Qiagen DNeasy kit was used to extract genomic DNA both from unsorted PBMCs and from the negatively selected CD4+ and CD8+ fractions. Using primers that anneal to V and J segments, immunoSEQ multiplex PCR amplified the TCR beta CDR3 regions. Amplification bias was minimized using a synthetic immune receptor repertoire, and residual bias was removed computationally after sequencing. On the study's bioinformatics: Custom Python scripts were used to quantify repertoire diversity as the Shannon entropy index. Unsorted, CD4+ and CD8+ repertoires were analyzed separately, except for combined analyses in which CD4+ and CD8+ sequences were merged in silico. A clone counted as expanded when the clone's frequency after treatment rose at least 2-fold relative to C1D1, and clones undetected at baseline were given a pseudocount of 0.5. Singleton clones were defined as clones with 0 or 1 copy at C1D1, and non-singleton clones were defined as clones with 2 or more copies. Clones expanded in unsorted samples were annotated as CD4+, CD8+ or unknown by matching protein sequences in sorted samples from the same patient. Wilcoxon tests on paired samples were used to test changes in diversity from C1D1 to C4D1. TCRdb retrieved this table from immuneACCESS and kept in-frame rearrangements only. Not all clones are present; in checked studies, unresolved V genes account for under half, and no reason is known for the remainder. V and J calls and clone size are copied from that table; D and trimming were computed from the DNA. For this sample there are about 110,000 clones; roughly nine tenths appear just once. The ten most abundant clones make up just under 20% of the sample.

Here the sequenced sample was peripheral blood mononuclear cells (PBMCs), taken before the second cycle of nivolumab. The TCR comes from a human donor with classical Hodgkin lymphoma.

The DNA sequence follows: TGTGCCAGCAGCATACTCCCGGACAGGGAGTCCCTCTCTGGAAACACCATATATTTT. Its amino acids are CASSILPDRESLSGNTIYF. The chain is encoded by TRBV5-6 joined to TRBJ1-3; TRBD1 matches 8 bases in the middle. Clipping removes 4 bases from V and 0 bases from J, with 15 as the unmatched junction base count. Including cysteine and phenylalanine, the CDR3 has 19 amino acids. Only the CDR3 DNA stays, 57 bases, in frame from base 1. Per the germline V gene, SGHDT is the CDR1 and YYEEEE is the CDR2.